This is a list of T cell receptor beta chains from one sample in a study of cytomegalovirus exposure and HLA in healthy donors. TCRdb keeps only in-frame clones here, not all; method: immunoSEQ multiplex PCR. This sample has around 90,000 clones, with approximately 81% found just once. Input material: PBMCs. The receptors were gathered from a man aged 40-50 years in good health and CMV-seropositive. CDR3s include the opening cysteine and the closing phenylalanine or tryptophan. D genes are given only for firm matches. Part of the rows lack a size; the others show once, few, many or a class for expanded clones.

CDR3 | DNA | length | D | J | V | size
CASSLGPSANEQFF | TGTGCCAGCAGCTTAGGCCCTAGTGCCAATGAGCAGTTCTTC | 14 | . | TRBJ2-1 | TRBV7-6 | .
CASSLRTGRSDKNIQYF | TGCGCCAGCAGCCTCCGGACAGGGAGGAGTGACAAAAACATTCAGTACTTC | 17 | TRBD1 | TRBJ2-4 | TRBV4-1 | .
CSVERGSLAFF | TGCAGCGTTGAGCGGGGGAGCCTGGCTTTCTTT | 11 | . | TRBJ1-1 | TRBV29-1 | .
CASREGKTNEKLFF | TGCGCCAGCAGAGAGGGAAAGACTAATGAAAAACTGTTTTTT | 14 | . | TRBJ1-4 | TRBV5-1 | .
CASSLQNPYEQYF | TGTGCCAGCAGTTTGCAGAACCCATACGAGCAGTACTTC | 13 | . | TRBJ2-7 | TRBV28 | .
CASSLAPPLGLAGDSGEQFF | TGTGCCAGCAGCTTAGCGCCCCCCCTCGGACTAGCGGGGGACTCTGGCGAGCAGTTCTTC | 20 | TRBD2 | TRBJ2-1 | TRBV7-6 | .
CASSQDILLTDTQYF | TGCGCCAGCAGCCAAGATATACTCCTCACAGATACGCAGTATTTT | 15 | . | TRBJ2-3 | TRBV4-1 | .
CASSLEGFGNTIYF | TGCGCCAGCAGCTTGGAGGGGTTCGGAAACACCATATATTTT | 14 | . | TRBJ1-3 | TRBV5-1 | .
CASSLDGGPYNEQFF | TGTGCCAGCAGCTTAGACGGCGGGCCATACAATGAGCAGTTCTTC | 15 | . | TRBJ2-1 | TRBV11-1 | .
CASSQDLPTWTQPYEQCF | TGTGCCAGCAGCCAAGATCTCCCTACTTGGACTCAACCCTACGAGCAGTGCTTC | 18 | . | TRBJ2-7 | TRBV4-2 | .
CASSPQKGRRSDEKLFF | TGTGCCAGCTCACCACAAAAGGGGCGCAGATCGGACGAAAAACTGTTTTTT | 17 | . | TRBJ1-4 | TRBV18 | .
CASSLQRVSSYEQYF | TGTGCCAGCAGCTTGCAGCGGGTCAGCTCCTACGAGCAGTACTTC | 15 | . | TRBJ2-7 | TRBV28 | once
CASSSGLATNTGELFF | TGTGCCAGCAGTTCAGGGTTGGCCACGAACACCGGGGAGCTGTTTTTT | 16 | . | TRBJ2-2 | TRBV6-6 | .
CASSPGTDNQPQHF | TGTGCCAGTAGTCCCGGGACAGACAATCAGCCCCAGCATTTT | 14 | TRBD1 | TRBJ1-5 | TRBV19 | few
CASSKGGGTDTQYF | TGTGCCAGCAGCAAAGGTGGAGGCACAGATACGCAGTATTTT | 14 | . | TRBJ2-3 | TRBV21-1 | .
CAPTGVEGYGYTF | TGTGCTCCAACAGGGGTTGAGGGCTATGGCTACACCTTC | 13 | TRBD1 | TRBJ1-2 | TRBV9 | .
CASSLWWEQGNQPQHF | TGTGCCAGCAGTTTATGGTGGGAGCAGGGCAATCAGCCCCAGCATTTT | 16 | . | TRBJ1-5 | TRBV27 | .
CASSLTAGAGISYEQYF | TGCGCCAGCAGCCTCACCGCGGGGGCGGGGATATCCTACGAGCAGTACTTC | 17 | . | TRBJ2-7 | TRBV4-1 | .
CASSALAGAYNEQFF | TGCGCCAGCAGCGCACTAGCGGGGGCCTACAATGAGCAGTTCTTC | 15 | TRBD2 | TRBJ2-1 | TRBV5-1 | .
CASSSSSGNTIYF | TGTGCCAGCTCGTCCAGCTCTGGAAACACCATATATTTT | 13 | . | TRBJ1-3 | TRBV18 | once
CASSIDLSPPQHF | TGTGCCAGTAGTATAGATCTGAGTCCGCCCCAGCATTTT | 13 | . | TRBJ1-5 | TRBV19 | .
CASSSRTGIRGEQFF | TGTGCCAGCAGTTCCCGGACAGGGATTAGAGGTGAGCAGTTCTTC | 15 | TRBD1 | TRBJ2-1 | TRBV6-5 | .
CASSERTGVFQPQHF | TGTGCCAGCAGTGAAAGGACAGGGGTTTTTCAGCCCCAGCATTTT | 15 | TRBD1 | TRBJ1-5 | TRBV6-1 | .
CASTTGGDGYTF | TGTGCCAGCACAACAGGGGGTGATGGCTACACCTTC | 12 | TRBD1 | TRBJ1-2 | TRBV6-1 | .
CASSLPRGENYEQYF | TGTGCCAGCAGCTTACCACGGGGGGAAAATTACGAGCAGTACTTC | 15 | TRBD2 | TRBJ2-7 | TRBV7-2 | .
CASSPQGTLRYGYTF | TGCGCCAGCAGCCCTCAGGGGACCCTTCGTTATGGCTACACCTTC | 15 | . | TRBJ1-2 | TRBV4-1 | .
CARPRTSGIGLYEQYF | TGTGCCAGGCCAAGGACTAGCGGGATCGGCTTGTACGAGCAGTACTTC | 16 | TRBD2 | TRBJ2-7 | TRBV9 | .
CASGGGPSYNEQFF | TGCGCCAGCGGGGGGGGACCATCCTACAATGAGCAGTTCTTC | 14 | TRBD2 | TRBJ2-1 | TRBV10-2 | .
CASSLLAGGFGYTF | TGTGCCAGCAGCTTGTTAGCAGGGGGCTTTGGCTACACCTTC | 14 | TRBD1 | TRBJ1-2 | TRBV5-4 | .
CASSLLGAGSYNEQFF | TGCGCCAGCAGCTTGTTGGGAGCGGGCTCCTACAATGAGCAGTTCTTC | 16 | . | TRBJ2-1 | TRBV5-1 | few
CASSPGTGSFDEQFF | TGTGCCAGCAGCCCCGGGACAGGGTCGTTCGATGAGCAGTTCTTC | 15 | TRBD1 | TRBJ2-1 | TRBV7-9 | .
CASRPGRDRANTGELFF | TGTGCCAGCAGGCCAGGTCGGGACAGGGCAAACACCGGGGAGCTGTTTTTT | 17 | TRBD1 | TRBJ2-2 | TRBV19 | .
CATSSRDQETQYF | TGTGCCACCAGCAGTCGGGATCAAGAGACCCAGTACTTC | 13 | . | TRBJ2-5 | TRBV15 | .
CASSFTQGSTEAFF | TGTGCCAGCAGTTTCACTCAGGGGTCCACTGAAGCTTTCTTT | 14 | . | TRBJ1-1 | TRBV27 | medium-sized
CASSSRGLAGDRETQYF | TGCGCCAGCAGCTCGCGGGGCCTAGCGGGAGATCGAGAGACCCAGTACTTC | 17 | TRBD2 | TRBJ2-5 | TRBV5-1 | .
CASSYSASGSANEQFF | TGTGCCAGCAGTTACTCTGCTAGCGGGAGTGCAAATGAGCAGTTCTTC | 16 | TRBD2 | TRBJ2-1 | TRBV6-5 | once
CASTSGTSANEQFF | TGTGCCAGCACCTCCGGGACTAGCGCGAATGAGCAGTTCTTC | 14 | TRBD2 | TRBJ2-1 | TRBV5-4 | once
CASSSQAGDSGSPLHF | TGCGCCAGCAGCTCCCAAGCGGGGGATTCGGGTTCACCCCTCCACTTT | 16 | . | TRBJ1-6 | TRBV5-1 | .
CASSEGGLGYTF | TGTGCCAGCAGTGAGGGGGGGTTGGGCTACACCTTC | 12 | . | TRBJ1-2 | TRBV6-1 | few
CASSLADRGGFNYGYTF | TGTGCCAGCAGCTTAGCGGACAGGGGAGGGTTTAACTATGGCTACACCTTC | 17 | TRBD1 | TRBJ1-2 | TRBV7-2 | .
CASSESVTGELFF | TGTGCCAGCAGTGAATCGGTGACCGGGGAGCTGTTTTTT | 13 | . | TRBJ2-2 | TRBV6-1 | .